These 14 T cell receptor beta chains came from one sample sequenced in a study of regulatory T cells in long-lasting Graves disease. Time point in this sample: persistent/refractory GD, antithyroid drugs over 5 years with positive TRAb. PBMC RNA served as the TCR library source. According to the study, TCR beta libraries were built with iRepertoire HTBI primers and CDR3-region Arm-PCR. From the multiplex PCR reads, TCRdb called clonotypes with MiXCR, one entry per CDR3 protein. The sample gives over 450,000 distinct CDR3 sequences, 20% to 25% of which show up once; around 7% is in the top ten. Here the sequenced sample was peripheral blood mononuclear cells (PBMCs), taken when the disease was refractory, from a patient treated with antithyroid drugs. These receptors came from a female donor with Graves disease.

This clonotype was counted ten times or more. This chain joins TRBV12-3 or TRBV12-4 and TRBJ2-7; 7 positions match TRBD1. V dropped 3 bases and J dropped 2; count of bases not matched to a gene: 1. The CDR3 covers 13 residues. CDR3 DNA: TGTGCCAGCAGTTTTCAGGGGGCCTACGAGCAGTACTTC. It is translated as CASSFQGAYEQYF.

In this sample, this clonotype turned up many times. The J gene is TRBJ2-7, the V gene TRBV6-2 or TRBV6-3; TRBD1 matches 9 bases. The germline V gene has CDR1 MNHEY and CDR2 SVGEGT. The CDR3 contains 15 residues. J gave up 2 bases and V 4 bases, and 6 bases lay outside the gene matches. The CDR3 bases are TGTGCCAGCAGTTGGCTGGGACAGGGCGCCTACGAGCAGTACTTC. Its translation is CASSWLGQGAYEQYF.

This clonotype was counted ten times or more. The CDR3 DNA is TGTGCCAGCAGTGAAAGGCTATCTGGGGCCAACGTCCTGACTTTC. It encodes CASSERLSGANVLTF. The V call is TRBV6-1, the J call TRBJ2-6; D gene unclear. The CDR3 is 15 residues long. Germline V lookup: CDR1 MNHNS, CDR2 SASEGT. Trimming removed 2 bases at V and 1 base at J, with 6 bases between.

This clonotype has more than one count but fewer than ten. The rearrangement uses TRBV6-1 and TRBJ1-5; maybe TRBD1 (6 bases). The ends were cut back, 8 bases at V and 3 bases at J, with 14 bases in the middle. Germline CDR1 is MNHNS and CDR2 is SASEGT. The CDR3 totals 14 residues. CDR3 residues: CASERQAINQPQHF. In nucleotides, the CDR3 is TGTGCCAGCGAAAGACAGGCAATCAATCAGCCCCAGCATTTT.

CDR3 DNA sequence: TGTGCCAGCATAGAGGGACAGGGGCAAACTGAAGCTTTCTTT. Its protein is CASIEGQGQTEAFF. The rearrangement links TRBV6-2 or TRBV6-3 to TRBJ1-1; 10 positions agree with TRBD1. J was trimmed by 5 bases and V by 7 bases; bases with no gene match: 7. This CDR3 is built from 14 residues. From germline, CDR1 is MNHEY and CDR2 SVGEGT.

The chain is built from TRBV14 and TRBJ2-7, with 8 bases fitting TRBD1. V shed 4 bases and J 1 base; nucleotides not matched to a gene: 15. From germline, CDR1 is SGHDN and CDR2 FVKESK. This CDR3 is built from 18 residues. For the CDR3, the DNA is TGTGCCAGCAGCCGGTGGGTCAGGGGGCCCCACCGTTCCTACGAGCAGTACTTC. Protein product: CASSRWVRGPHRSYEQYF.

This clonotype was seen just once. A much larger clone lies one base from this, so it may be a read error. This CDR3 is missing its conserved last phenylalanine or tryptophan, likely due to a read error. The J gene is TRBJ1-4, the V gene TRBV28, with 10 positions matching TRBD1. CDR3 length: 15 residues. CDR1 and CDR2 from the germline V gene are MDHEN and SYDVKM. With V trimmed by 5 bases and J by 8 bases, 8 bases remained unmatched. In DNA form, the CDR3 reads TGTGCCAGCAGTCATCGGACAGGGGGAAAGGAAAAACTGTTTCTT. Its translation is CASSHRTGGKEKLFL.

This clonotype showed up many times. J is TRBJ1-2 and V is TRBV28, with TRBD1 as a possible D gene (6 bases). Germline lookup yields CDR1 MDHEN and CDR2 SYDVKM. V lost 10 bases, J lost 0 bases, and 15 bases lay in between. CDR3 length: 14 amino acids. CDR3 coding DNA: TGTGCCACAAGGGACACTAAACCTAACTATGGCTACACCTTC. It specifies CATRDTKPNYGYTF.

The CDR3, as DNA: TGTGCCAGCAGCGTAGAACAGAACACTGAAGCTTTCTTT. Its protein is CASSVEQNTEAFF. The rearrangement uses TRBV9 and TRBJ1-1; the D is unclear. Trimming took 0 bases from V and 1 from J, leaving 4 bases between them. Germline V gene sequence: CDR1 SGDLS, CDR2 YYNGEE. The CDR3 loop spans 13 amino acids.

This clonotype was counted at least ten times. This chain joins TRBV28 and TRBJ1-2, with TRBD1 matching 8 bases. J gave up 1 base and V 6 bases, and 7 bases lay outside the gene matches. The germline gives CDR1 MDHEN, CDR2 SYDVKM. This CDR3 comprises 15 residues. The CDR3 nucleotides read TGTGCCAGCAGCTCCTTCAGGGGGCTTAACTATGGCTACACCTTC. It is translated as CASSSFRGLNYGYTF.

This chain joins TRBV12-3 or TRBV12-4 and TRBJ1-3; 9 bases agree with TRBD1. V trimming: 1 base; J trimming: 0 bases; junction bases outside the gene matches: 4. The CDR3 runs to 17 residues. CDR3 nucleotide sequence: TGTGCCAGCAGTTTAGGACGGACAGGGGACTCTGGAAACACCATATATTTT. This gives the protein CASSLGRTGDSGNTIYF.

This rearrangement joins TRBV11-1 to TRBJ2-6; 7 positions match TRBD2. Germline V lookup: CDR1 SGHAT, CDR2 FQDESV (reference sequence). This CDR3 has 16 amino acids. Trimming took 3 bases from V and 3 from J; bases not matched to a gene: 5. Here the CDR3 DNA reads TGTGCCAGCAGCTTGGCGGGAGTCGGTGGGGCCAACGTCCTGACTTTC. The encoded protein is CASSLAGVGGANVLTF. Together with reference TRBV11-1 and TRBJ2-6, the CDR3 gives the full variable domain: EAEVAQSPRYKITEKSQAVAFWCDPISGHATLYWYRQILGQGPELLVQFQDESVVDDSQLPKDRFSAERLKGVDSTLKIQPAELGDSAMYLCASSLAGVGGANVLTFGAGSRLTVL.

On this clonotype: At one end the junction does not follow the germline gene, possibly because of a read error. This chain uses TRBV29-1 with TRBJ1-4; a possible D gene is TRBD1 (5 bases). Germline V gene sequence: CDR1 SQVTM, CDR2 ANQGSEA. The CDR3 spans 15 residues. CDR3 in DNA: TGCAGCGTCATAACGGGAGGGGCGGGGAATGAAGAACTGTTTTTT. Protein: CSVITGGAGNEELFF.

The rearrangement joins TRBV9 to TRBJ2-3; D might be TRBD1 (5 bases). Germline V gives CDR1 SGDLS, CDR2 YYNGEE. V dropped 0 bases and J dropped 4 bases, with 15 bases sitting between them. The CDR3 totals 16 residues. CDR3 bases: TGTGCCAGCAGCGTAGAGGGGTCGGGCGTTGCAGATACGCAGTATTTT. Residues: CASSVEGSGVADTQYF.